This T cell receptor (beta chain) is drawn from a study of vaccination and CD4 T cells after COVID-19. As to this clonotype: As yet, its antigen is unknown.

The Oncomine TCR Beta short-read assay sequenced DNA from cultured CD4+ T cells. TCRdb used MiXCR to reprocess the PCR reads, holding one entry per CDR3 protein. Altogether more than 20,000 distinct CDR3 sequences are present, 70% being singletons, with the ten largest covering roughly 8.8%. Trimming took off 1 base at V and 4 bases at J, with 10 bases between the two ends. Germline CDR1 and CDR2: SGHTA and FQGNSA. CDR3 length: 14 residues. Treatment reported: approximately 10-day PBMC culture with coronavirus spike peptide pools or control peptides (ViraFEST assay). The source is a human donor who had recovered from COVID-19. This chain links TRBV7-2 with TRBJ1-2; no firm D call. The sample taken for sequencing was CD4+ T cells from blood, cultured in vitro. CDR3 residues: CASSLGETSYGYTF. CDR3 bases: TGTGCCAGCAGCTTAGGAGAGACCTCCTATGGCTACACCTTC.